The present TCR beta chain was sequenced within a study of blood T cell repertoires in COVID-19 (dated by TCRdb to about 2020). General notes on the study: For ImmuneRACE Cohort 3, a participant was defined as recovered based on two consecutive negative NP/OP PCR tests, clearance by a healthcare professional, or resolution of symptoms. Collaborator samples came from the United States, Italy and Spain and covered acute and convalescent phases of COVID-19. The prospective study material was composed of cDNA or gDNA derived from T cells, B-cell-depleted T cells, or PBMCs. The dataset comprised deeply sampled blood TCRbeta repertoires from subjects exposed to, actively infected with, or recovered from COVID-19. A freely available public database, intended as a resource for researchers studying the immune response to SARS-CoV-2, is where the repertoires were released. The samples were drawn from two sources: the first 160 participants of the ongoing ImmuneRACE study, and over 1,000 subjects contributed by 6 global collaborators. Nearly every sample came with metadata listing a de-identified subject ID, COVID-19 status, age in years and sex. Where HLA class I and class II types were available, the types were taken from metadata supplied by the sample provider, not from assay-based typing. Overall results and qualifications from the work: The amount of clinical and demographic metadata varied by source and participant and was provided uncurated.

Concerning this clone itself: The antigen it binds to is not known. The input lacks base qualities; no much larger clone sits a single base away.

The trim is 7 bases for V and 4 bases for J, with a gap of 20 bases between the germline ends. The CDR3, from cysteine to phenylalanine, totals 16 residues. The entry retains the CDR3 DNA only, 48 bases that are in frame from base 1. The germline V gene gives CDR1 as SNHLY and CDR2 as FYNNEI. In the prospective study, participants were about 18 to 100 years old, resided in around 25 geographic areas of the United States, and were enrolled through a virtual design. In the prospective study, cohorts were assigned on the basis of participant-reported clinical history obtained from a screening survey and a study questionnaire. In the prospective study, mobile phlebotomists collected whole blood, serum and a nasopharyngeal or oropharyngeal swab from each participant. Additional blood draws and questionnaires over an approximately 2-month period could optionally be provided by prospective study participants. Blood samples from the prospective study were shipped frozen or at room temperature prior to DNA extraction.

TCRbeta CDR3 regions were amplified from genomic DNA by means of the immunoSEQ Assay, a bias-controlled multiplex PCR. In the authors' own workflow: Nucleated cell counts per sample were estimated from amplification of reference gene primers within the assay. To quantify the absolute abundance of each unique TCRbeta CDR3 rearrangement, sequence reads were collapsed and filtered. For each sample, productive Simpson clonality was calculated by taking the square root of Simpson's diversity index across productive rearrangements. Sourced from immuneACCESS, this table was stored by TCRdb with only in-frame sequences that have V and J called. A share of the clones is absent; for the studies checked, an unresolved V gene accounts for under half, and the remainder has no known explanation. From that table come the V and J calls and clone size; the DNA was used to work out D and trimming. In all, the sample holds approximately 240,000 clones, and about 86% of those were seen once. The ten largest clonotypes hold about 3.1% of the sample.

The receptor chain draws on TRBV2 and TRBJ2-1, with a weak D call of TRBD1 (5 bases match). The sequenced sample was PBMCs or T cells enriched from blood (not recorded which). The origin of this receptor is a woman between 45 and 65 years old in a cohort exposed to, infected with or recovered from COVID-19 (not recorded which). The bases are TGTGCCAGCACTCTTTTCCTGACAGCCAAATACAATGAGCAGTTCTTC. This translates into CASTLFLTAKYNEQFF.